This TCR beta chain derives from a study of PD-1 blockade in classical Hodgkin lymphoma. The study, taken as a whole, reports: Nivolumab initiation under 1 year post-ASCT meant exclusion. Newly diagnosed patients and complete responders had comparable diversity at baseline. As was reported, newly diagnosed patients showed lower baseline TCR diversity than healthy donors did.

For this clone: Its target is unknown.

Sequencing was performed with immunoSEQ multiplex PCR; in TCRdb, only in-frame clones are kept and a portion is missing. The sample contains about 93,000 clones, roughly 73% of which appear only once. This sample's time point: cycle 4 day 1 (C4D1), after 6 weeks of nivolumab. Every patient experienced relapse after autologous stem cell transplantation, and brentuximab vedotin exposure varied. The specimen comprised peripheral blood mononuclear cells (PBMCs), sampled before the fourth cycle of nivolumab. The source of this sequence is a human donor with classical Hodgkin lymphoma.

The CDR3 spells CASSPPGGRVGEQYF. DNA for the CDR3: TGTGCCAGCTCACCACCGGGGGGCAGGGTGGGCGAGCAGTACTTC. This chain links TRBV18 with TRBJ2-7; D might be TRBD1 or TRBD2, each matching 6 bases. Germline-derived CDR1 and CDR2 are KGHSH and LQKENI. V lost 0 bases and J 6 bases, leaving 15 bases between the germline ends. The CDR3 consists of 15 residues.